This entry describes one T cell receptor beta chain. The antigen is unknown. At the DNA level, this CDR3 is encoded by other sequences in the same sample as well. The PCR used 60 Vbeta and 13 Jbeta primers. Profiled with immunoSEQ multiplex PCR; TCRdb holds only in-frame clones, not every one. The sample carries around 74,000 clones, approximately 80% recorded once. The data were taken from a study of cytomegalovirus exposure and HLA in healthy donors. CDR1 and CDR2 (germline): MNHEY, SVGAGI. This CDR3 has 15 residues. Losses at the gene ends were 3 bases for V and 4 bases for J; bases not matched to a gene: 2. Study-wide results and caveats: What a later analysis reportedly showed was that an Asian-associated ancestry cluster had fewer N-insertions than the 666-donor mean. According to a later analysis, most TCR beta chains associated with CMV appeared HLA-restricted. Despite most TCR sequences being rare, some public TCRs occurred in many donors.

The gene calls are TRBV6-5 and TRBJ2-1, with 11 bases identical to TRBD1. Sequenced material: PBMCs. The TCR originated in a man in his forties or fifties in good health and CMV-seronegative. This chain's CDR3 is CASSYGQGAYNEQFF. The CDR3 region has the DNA TGTGCCAGCAGTTATGGACAGGGGGCTTACAATGAGCAGTTCTTC.